This is a list of T cell receptor beta chains from one sample in a study of T-cell reconstitution after alpha-beta-depleted transplantation in children. TCRdb re-called the PCR reads through MiXCR, storing one row per CDR3 protein. The sample lists fewer than 750,000 distinct CDR3 sequences, about a quarter seen once, with approximately 39% in the top ten. The sample here was PBMCs, taken before TCRalphabeta/CD19-depleted stem cell transplant. Every receptor here comes from a boy under three years old with Wiskott-Aldrich syndrome, due to receive a stem cell transplant. CDR3s include the opening cysteine and the closing phenylalanine or tryptophan. D genes are given only for firm matches. Not every row has a clone size; where given, it reads once, few, many or a size class.

v_gene	j_gene	abundance	d_gene	len	CDR3aa	CDR3nt
TRBV3-1	TRBJ2-3	NA	TRBD2	17	CASSQVVGLAGSDTQYF	TGTGCCAGCAGCCAAGTAGTGGGACTAGCGGGTTCAGATACGCAGTATTTT
TRBV11-2	TRBJ2-3	NA	TRBD2	17	CASSSAGTSGSTDTQYF	TGTGCCAGCAGCTCGGCCGGGACTAGCGGGAGCACAGATACGCAGTATTTT
TRBV14	TRBJ1-2	NA	NA	15	CASSQERGSNYGYTF	TGTGCCAGCAGCCAAGAGAGAGGTTCTAACTATGGCTACACCTTC
TRBV10-3	TRBJ2-1	few	TRBD2	15	CALSLALAGVNEQFF	TGTGCCCTATCCCTGGCCTTAGCGGGAGTTAATGAGCAGTTCTTC
TRBV28	TRBJ2-3	many	TRBD1	17	CASSLLTGTGSSDTQYF	TGTGCCAGCAGTTTACTTACGGGGACAGGGTCATCCGATACGCAGTATTTT
TRBV29-1	TRBJ2-5	few	TRBD1	14	CSVGTGRDQETQYF	TGCAGCGTCGGGACAGGGAGGGACCAAGAGACCCAGTACTTC
TRBV29-1	TRBJ1-1	NA	NA	14	CSVERRDTGTEAFF	TGCAGCGTTGAACGGCGGGACACAGGCACTGAAGCTTTCTTT
TRBV28	TRBJ1-3	few	NA	14	CASSPTRAGNTIYF	TGTGCCAGCAGCCCAACCCGGGCTGGAAACACCATATATTTT
TRBV6-2/TRBV6-3	TRBJ2-6	few	NA	15	CASRGLISGANVLTF	TGTGCCAGCAGAGGACTTATCTCTGGGGCCAACGTCCTGACTTTC
TRBV12-3/TRBV12-4	TRBJ2-2	NA	NA	16	CASSPRGTPNTGELFF	TGTGCCAGCAGTCCACGCGGGACACCTAACACCGGGGAGCTGTTTTTT
TRBV5-1	TRBJ1-1	once	NA	14	CASSPWTENTEAFF	TGCGCCAGCAGCCCCTGGACAGAGAACACTGAAGCTTTCTTT
TRBV5-1	TRBJ2-1	NA	TRBD2	15	CASSFGLAAYNEQFF	TGCGCCAGCAGCTTTGGGCTAGCGGCGTACAATGAGCAGTTCTTC
TRBV12-3/TRBV12-4	TRBJ2-1	NA	NA	14	CASSYSGSYNEQFF	TGTGCCAGCAGTTACTCCGGCTCCTACAATGAGCAGTTCTTC
TRBV4-2	TRBJ1-5	NA	NA	15	CASSLGHLSNQPQHF	TGTGCCAGCAGCCTTGGACACCTAAGCAATCAGCCCCAGCATTTT